This is a list of T cell receptor beta chains from one sample in a study of CD8+ T cells in alopecia areata. Only in-frame clones appear in the TCRdb table, and some are missing; sequencing was by immunoSEQ multiplex PCR. The data contain more than 100,000 clones, around 84% of them singletons. The specimen was CD8+ T cells sorted from blood, collected at approximately week 31, from a patient treated with tofacitinib. The receptors derive from a human donor with alopecia areata. Both conserved end residues are part of each CDR3. D genes are given only for firm matches. The listing skips clone size in some rows; elsewhere it reads once, few, many or a size class.

D,size,V,J,CDR3,DNA
.,once,TRBV6-5,TRBJ2-7,CASATGSPYEQYF,TGTGCCAGTGCTACAGGGTCACCCTACGAGCAGTACTTC
.,.,TRBV27,TRBJ1-5,CASAALGGSQPQHF,TGTGCCAGCGCTGCTCTCGGAGGAAGCCAGCCCCAGCATTTT
.,once,TRBV28,TRBJ2-1,CASSTLLVSYNEQFF,TGTGCCAGCAGTACCCTCCTTGTCTCCTACAATGAGCAGTTCTTC
TRBD2,.,TRBV28,TRBJ2-1,CASSLPQRGDHNEQFF,TGTGCCAGCAGTTTACCCCAGCGGGGCGACCACAATGAGCAGTTCTTC
.,.,TRBV5-1,TRBJ2-2,CASSLGLSNTGELFF,TGCGCCAGCAGCTTGGGACTGTCGAACACCGGGGAGCTGTTTTTT
.,.,TRBV5-4,TRBJ2-7,CASSLSVSEQYF,TGTGCCAGCAGCTTGTCAGTGAGCGAGCAGTACTTC
.,.,TRBV5-1,TRBJ2-3,CASSSEGVADTQYF,TGCGCCAGCAGCTCCGAGGGGGTCGCAGATACGCAGTATTTT
.,.,TRBV7-9,TRBJ2-7,CASSPGALDYEQYF,TGTGCCAGCAGCCCGGGCGCCCTGGACTACGAGCAGTACTTC
.,.,TRBV7-6,TRBJ2-7,CASSLEERSTYEQYF,TGTGCCAGCAGCTTAGAGGAAAGATCAACCTACGAGCAGTACTTC
.,.,TRBV5-6,TRBJ1-5,CASSSRHSPGRYSNQPQHF,TGTGCCAGCAGCTCCCGTCATTCCCCGGGGAGATATAGCAATCAGCCCCAGCATTTT
.,.,TRBV2,TRBJ2-2,CASSEPGQNTGELFF,TGTGCCAGCAGTGAACCGGGACAGAACACCGGGGAGCTGTTTTTT
.,.,TRBV30,TRBJ2-7,CAWSEYNGYEQYF,TGTGCCTGGAGTGAGTATAATGGATACGAGCAGTACTTC
TRBD1,.,TRBV27,TRBJ2-2,CASSLHDRATGELFF,TGTGCCAGCAGTTTGCATGACAGGGCCACCGGGGAGCTGTTTTTT
.,.,TRBV19,TRBJ2-7,CASSPPGYEQYF,TGTGCCAGTAGTCCCCCCGGCTACGAGCAGTACTTC
.,.,TRBV7-9,TRBJ2-7,CASSQSNTYEQYF,TGTGCCAGCAGCCAGTCTAACACCTACGAGCAGTACTTC
.,.,TRBV6-4,TRBJ2-2,CASSGYTGELFF,TGTGCCAGCAGTGGCTACACCGGGGAGCTGTTTTTT
TRBD1,.,TRBV29-1,TRBJ1-3,CSVVDREKNTIYF,TGCAGCGTTGTGGACAGGGAGAAAAACACCATATATTTT
.,.,TRBV5-4,TRBJ2-3,CASLIRGYPDTQYF,TGTGCCAGCCTAATAAGGGGCTACCCAGATACGCAGTATTTT
.,.,TRBV29-1,TRBJ1-2,CSVERQNYGYTF,TGCAGCGTTGAAAGACAAAACTATGGCTACACCTTC
.,.,TRBV7-8,TRBJ2-3,CASSLDLEGGSTDTQYF,TGTGCCAGCAGCTTGGACCTGGAAGGGGGAAGCACAGATACGCAGTATTTT
.,once,TRBV5-4,TRBJ2-1,CASSLGTTYNEQFF,TGTGCCAGCAGCTTGGGGACTACCTACAATGAGCAGTTCTTC
.,.,TRBV19,TRBJ1-5,CASRLQGYSNQPQHF,TGTGCCAGTAGATTACAGGGCTATAGCAATCAGCCCCAGCATTTT
TRBD1,.,TRBV19,TRBJ2-7,CASSIGQGRWTEQYF,TGTGCCAGTAGTATAGGACAGGGGAGGTGGACCGAGCAGTACTTC
TRBD2,few,TRBV6-6,TRBJ2-5,CASSYLGTSGEETQYF,TGTGCCAGCAGTTACCTCGGGACTAGCGGAGAAGAGACCCAGTACTTC
.,.,TRBV4-1,TRBJ2-1,CASSQVGAGSYNEQFF,TGCGCCAGCAGCCAAGTAGGCGCGGGCTCCTACAATGAGCAGTTCTTC
.,.,TRBV19,TRBJ1-5,CASSIFKEGYQPQHF,TGTGCCAGTAGTATATTCAAGGAGGGCTACCAGCCCCAGCATTTT
TRBD2,.,TRBV5-1,TRBJ2-1,CASAPLAGSRSYNEQFF,TGCGCCAGCGCCCCCTTAGCGGGAAGCCGCTCCTACAATGAGCAGTTCTTC
.,.,TRBV23-1,TRBJ1-4,CAEQGPLNEKLFF,TGCGCCGAACAGGGCCCTCTTAATGAAAAACTGTTTTTT
.,few,TRBV5-1,TRBJ2-3,CASSNRGALTDTQYF,TGCGCCAGCAGCAACCGGGGGGCGCTAACAGATACGCAGTATTTT
.,.,TRBV7-9,TRBJ2-7,CASSPKGGRGPYYEQYF,TGTGCCAGCAGCCCGAAGGGTGGTCGTGGTCCGTACTACGAGCAGTACTTC
TRBD2,.,TRBV25-1,TRBJ2-3,CASSELSGSGDTQYF,TGTGCCAGCAGTGAACTTAGCGGGAGCGGAGATACGCAGTATTTT
.,once,TRBV15,TRBJ2-2,CATRSHEQAAGELFF,TGTGCCACCCGCTCCCACGAACAGGCAGCCGGGGAGCTGTTTTTT
.,once,TRBV5-4,TRBJ2-1,CAWSEYNEQFF,TGTGCGTGGAGCGAATACAATGAGCAGTTCTTC
.,.,TRBV7-8,TRBJ2-2,CASSTDQAGELFF,TGTGCCAGCAGCACTGACCAAGCCGGGGAGCTGTTTTTT
TRBD1,.,TRBV19,TRBJ2-2,CASRQGVRELFF,TGTGCCAGTCGACAGGGTGTCAGGGAGCTGTTTTTT
.,once,TRBV7-8,TRBJ2-7,CASSLERFRDGNYEQYF,TGTGCCAGCAGCTTAGAAAGGTTCCGGGACGGCAACTACGAGCAGTACTTC
TRBD2,.,TRBV11-2,TRBJ2-3,CASSSGRVVLTDTQYF,TGTGCCAGCAGCTCCGGGAGGGTTGTTTTGACAGATACGCAGTATTTT
.,.,TRBV2,TRBJ1-3,CASSETSSGNTIYF,TGTGCCAGCAGCGAGACAAGCTCTGGAAACACCATATATTTT
TRBD1,.,TRBV27,TRBJ2-3,CASRSTGGRYTDTQYF,TGTGCCAGCAGGTCAACAGGGGGTCGATACACAGATACGCAGTATTTT
.,.,TRBV6-1,TRBJ2-3,CASSEVLAGLSTDTQYF,TGTGCCAGCAGTGAAGTTCTGGCGGGGCTTAGCACAGATACGCAGTATTTT
.,.,TRBV7-7,TRBJ2-5,CASSLALWETQYF,TGTGCCAGCAGCTTAGCGCTGTGGGAGACCCAGTACTTC
.,.,TRBV7-7,TRBJ2-7,CASSSVILGEQYF,TGTGCCAGCAGCTCGGTGATCCTAGGCGAGCAGTACTTC
.,.,TRBV19,TRBJ2-7,CASSIAGTDYEQYF,TGTGCCAGTAGTATCGCGGGGACCGACTACGAGCAGTACTTC
.,.,TRBV19,TRBJ2-6,CASSMRVLFSGANVLTF,TGTGCCAGTAGTATGAGGGTCCTATTCTCTGGGGCCAACGTCCTGACTTTC
.,.,TRBV5-6,TRBJ2-2,CASSLGGGANTGELFF,TGTGCCAGCAGCTTGGGGGGCGGCGCGAACACCGGGGAGCTGTTTTTT
.,.,TRBV10-3,TRBJ2-5,CAISDPPQGKETQYF,TGTGCCATCAGTGATCCTCCTCAGGGTAAAGAGACCCAGTACTTC